The 30 T cell receptor beta chains below come from one sample, sequenced in a study of CD8 T cells in Susac syndrome. RNA was extracted with the RNeasy kit, and a quantity of roughly 0.5 to 1 ug was reverse transcribed using random hexamers. TCRdb re-derived calls from the immunoSEQ multiplex PCR reads in MiXCR, one entry per CDR3 protein. The sample consists of approximately 130,000 distinct CDR3 sequences, about 93% of them appearing once. What was sequenced was CD8+ T cells from PBMCs. Source of these receptors: a human donor with multiple sclerosis.

V is TRBV28 and J is TRBJ2-7; D uncertain. The CDR3 runs to 12 residues. Germline loops: CDR1 MDHEN, CDR2 SYDVKM. Trimming removed 6 bases at V and 5 bases at J, with 11 bases between. CDR3 nucleotide sequence: TGTGCCAGCAGGGACGCACCCCACGAGCAGTACTTC. As protein: CASRDAPHEQYF.

The rearrangement joins TRBV28 to TRBJ2-7, with 9 bases fitting TRBD1. V lost 5 bases to trimming and J lost 0 bases; unmatched junction nucleotides: 5. The CDR3 runs to 15 residues. CDR1 is MDHEN and CDR2 is SYDVKM in the germline V gene. The CDR3 region has the DNA TGTGCCAGCAGTCAGACAGGGGGAAGCTCCTACGAGCAGTACTTC. Amino acid sequence: CASSQTGGSSYEQYF.

The V call is TRBV18, the J call TRBJ2-2, with D perhaps TRBD1 (5 bases). Germline CDR1 is KGHSH and CDR2 is LQKENI. This CDR3 region has 15 residues. Trimming pared 2 bases from V and 3 bases from J, leaving 10 bases between. CDR3 in amino acids: CASSPRQPDTGELFF. CDR3 coding DNA: TGTGCCAGCTCACCAAGACAGCCCGACACCGGGGAGCTGTTTTTT.

V and J are TRBV4-3 and TRBJ2-5; D is possibly TRBD2 (6 bases). Trimming stripped 3 bases from V and 4 bases from J, with 12 bases between. Germline loops: CDR1 LGHNA, CDR2 YSLEER. CDR3 length: 14 residues. The CDR3 reads CASSHGTGAETQYF. CDR3 bases: TGCGCCAGCAGCCACGGGACTGGGGCAGAGACCCAGTACTTC.

V is TRBV5-5 and J is TRBJ2-2; D is ambiguous. V dropped 4 bases and J dropped 1 base, with 8 bases sitting between them. The germline gives CDR1 SGHKS, CDR2 YYEKEE (reference sequence). CDR3 length equals 14 residues. CDR3 nucleotide sequence: TGTGCCAGCAGCCCCTGGGTGAACACCGGGGAGCTGTTTTTT. It translates to CASSPWVNTGELFF.

In this sample, this clonotype turned up once. V is TRBV28 and J is TRBJ2-7, with 8 bases aligning to TRBD1. V was pared by 6 bases and J by 7 bases, with 8 bases of the junction left unmatched. Germline CDR1 and CDR2: MDHEN and SYDVKM. This CDR3 region has 13 residues. CDR3 amino acids: CASRQGASGEQYF. The CDR3, as DNA: TGTGCCAGCAGGCAGGGGGCTTCAGGAGAGCAGTACTTC.

This clonotype came up once. This chain connects TRBV4-1 to TRBJ1-5; no firm D call. The CDR3 spans 15 residues. In germline, CDR1 is MGHRA, CDR2 YSYEKL. V lost 6 bases and J 7 bases, leaving 19 bases between the germline ends. The CDR3 DNA reads as TGCGCCAGCAGTCTTGGGGTAGGACCCAGCCAGCCCCAGCATTTT. Its protein product is CASSLGVGPSQPQHF.

About this clonotype: Mismatch with germline at one junction end may stem from a read error. This chain uses TRBV6-1 with TRBJ2-3, with D perhaps matching TRBD1 or TRBD2 (5 bases each). The germline CDR1 and CDR2 sequences are MNHNS and SASEGT. This CDR3 is built from 15 residues. In DNA form, the CDR3 reads TGTGCCAGCAGTAACTGGGGACCTAGCACAGATACGCGGTATTTT. It codes for CASSNWGPSTDTRYF.

The chain couples TRBV5-4 to TRBJ2-5; a weak D match, TRBD2 (5 bases). V was pared by 3 bases and J by 0 bases, with 9 bases between. CDR1 SGHNT and CDR2 YYREEE come from the germline V gene (reference sequence). This CDR3 comprises 14 residues. The CDR3 DNA reads TGTGCCAGCAGCTGGGAGAGGTACCAAGAGACCCAGTACTTC. This encodes CASSWERYQETQYF.

This clonotype was observed once. This chain joins TRBV7-8 and TRBJ2-2, with 9 positions matching TRBD1. Germline V gene data show CDR1 as SGHVS and CDR2 as FQNEAQ. V shed 3 bases and J 6 bases; nucleotides not matched to a gene: 5. The CDR3 has 15 amino acids. The CDR3 region has the DNA TGTGCCAGCAGCTTCCGACAGGGGGTAGCCGGGGAGCTGTTTTTT. Its translation: CASSFRQGVAGELFF.

The V call is TRBV19, the J call TRBJ2-7; 9 nucleotides align to TRBD1. Unmatched junction bases numbered 6, after V lost 3 bases and J lost 3 bases. Germline loops: CDR1 LNHDA, CDR2 SQIVND (reference sequence). The CDR3 loop spans 15 amino acids. The chain's CDR3 is CASSMMGTGNYEQYF. Here the CDR3 DNA reads TGTGCCAGTAGTATGATGGGGACAGGGAACTACGAGCAGTACTTC.

The chain combines TRBV9 with TRBJ2-3, with TRBD1 matching over 7 bases. The germline V gene has CDR1 SGDLS and CDR2 YYNGEE. Trimming removed 7 bases from V and 0 bases from J; junction bases left unmatched: 5. The length of the CDR3 is 14 residues. CDR3 in amino acids: CASGEGASTDTQYF. The CDR3 DNA reads TGTGCCAGCGGCGAGGGGGCTAGCACAGATACGCAGTATTTT.

The chain employs TRBV4-1 and TRBJ1-1; no firm D call. Per germline, CDR1 MGHRA and CDR2 YSYEKL. The CDR3 is 15 amino acids. Trimming cost V 1 base and J 2 bases, with 11 bases left between them. CDR3 sequence: CASSQVVSLNTEAFF. The DNA of the CDR3 is TGCGCCAGCAGCCAAGTAGTCAGTTTAAACACTGAAGCTTTCTTT.

This clonotype came up a few times. The rearrangement links TRBV27 to TRBJ2-7; possible D gene TRBD1, 5 bases. This CDR3 spans 12 amino acids. Trimming took off 4 bases at V and 6 bases at J, with 10 bases between the two ends. Germline V CDR1 and CDR2: MNHEY, SMNVEV (reference sequence). The CDR3 region has the DNA TGTGCCAGCAGTTCTCAAGGGGTCGAGCAGTACTTC. Its translation: CASSSQGVEQYF.

This clonotype was seen only a few times. The genes are TRBV28 and TRBJ2-7; D not certain. CDR3 length equals 14 residues. Germline loops: CDR1 MDHEN, CDR2 SYDVKM. Deletions cut 1 base from V and 2 bases from J, with 9 bases between. This CDR3 is CASSLSGRTYEQYF. The CDR3 DNA sequence: TGTGCCAGCAGTTTATCGGGTCGCACCTACGAGCAGTACTTC.

The V call is TRBV20-1, the J call TRBJ2-2; D remains unclear. This CDR3 is built from 12 residues. V was pared by 1 base and J by 4 bases, with 4 bases between. CDR1 DFQATT and CDR2 SNEGSKA come from the germline V gene (reference sequence). The CDR3 here is CSARVGTGELFF. The CDR3 bases are TGCAGTGCTAGAGTAGGCACCGGGGAGCTGTTTTTT.

This chain joins TRBV12-3 or TRBV12-4 and TRBJ1-2; D possibly corresponds to TRBD1 (6 bases). Trimming removed 2 bases from V and 6 bases from J, with 10 bases in between. The CDR3 covers 13 residues. CDR3 in DNA: TGTGCCAGCAGTTTAACAGGGCCGGATGGCTACACCTTC. Its translation: CASSLTGPDGYTF.

This sequence joins TRBV3-1 and TRBJ2-1; unclear D gene. The germline CDR1 and CDR2 sequences are LGHDT and YNNKEL (reference sequence). The CDR3 covers 15 residues. The V and J ends lost 5 bases and 2 bases respectively, with 13 bases between them. The CDR3 region has the DNA TGTGCCAGCAGCGATCCAGGTGCTCCCTACAATGAGCAGTTCTTC. It yields the protein CASSDPGAPYNEQFF.

V usage is TRBV20-1 and J usage is TRBJ2-1; 8 nucleotides align to TRBD2. Germline CDR1 is DFQATT and CDR2 is SNEGSKA (reference sequence). The CDR3 sequence is 16 residues long. The J segment lost 4 bases and the V segment lost 0 bases, leaving 8 bases of the junction unmatched. In nucleotides, the CDR3 is TGCAGTGCTAGAGAGATTGGAGCGGGAGCGTACAATGAGCAGTTCTTC. This sequence encodes CSAREIGAGAYNEQFF.

A note on this clonotype: No DNA is shown, since the ends of the CDR3 on it are uncertain; the CDR3 is the one TCRdb lists. Here the CDR3 reads CASSVAAGASLFF. This chain links TRBV9 with TRBJ1-4; the D call TRBD1 from the table was never checked on the DNA. The germline V gene has CDR1 SGDLS and CDR2 YYNGEE. Termini included, the CDR3 measures 13 amino acids.

The V gene is TRBV6-2 or TRBV6-3, the J gene TRBJ1-1; TRBD1 matches 8 bases. CDR1 is MNHEY, CDR2 SVGEGT, per germline. J was trimmed by 5 bases and V by 4 bases; bases with no gene match: 9. The CDR3 consists of 15 residues. The CDR3 reads CASSFSDRGVTEAFF. As DNA, the CDR3 is TGTGCCAGCAGTTTCTCAGACAGGGGCGTGACTGAAGCTTTCTTT.

The chain uses TRBV10-3 and TRBJ2-1; D ambiguous. The CDR3 is 13 amino acids. The V end was cut by 11 bases, the J end by 6 bases, with 17 bases between. CDR1 is ENHRY, CDR2 SYGVKD, per germline. DNA for the CDR3: TGTGCCTCCAGCCCCCCCCCTTCCAATGAGCAGTTCTTC. It translates to CASSPPPSNEQFF.

The CDR3 region has the DNA TGTGCCAGCAGCTCCTTCAGGGTATCCAACTATGGCTACACCTTC. Its translation: CASSSFRVSNYGYTF. This chain connects TRBV7-2 to TRBJ1-2; the D gene is possibly TRBD1 (5 bases). Trimming stripped 4 bases from V and 2 bases from J, with 14 bases between. The V gene's germline CDR1 is SGHTA and CDR2 FQGNSA. The CDR3 is made up of 15 amino acids.

The rearrangement links TRBV12-3 or TRBV12-4 to TRBJ2-2; a possible D gene is TRBD1 (6 bases). The CDR3 runs to 12 residues. V lost 10 bases to trimming and J lost 7 bases, with 13 bases between them. CDR3 sequence: CAMVGGHGELFF. The CDR3 region has the DNA TGTGCCATGGTAGGGGGTCACGGGGAGCTGTTTTTT.

The chain joins TRBV4-1 to TRBJ2-1; 14 bases line up with TRBD2. CDR1 and CDR2 (germline): MGHRA, YSYEKL. After removal of 1 base from V and 4 bases from J, the junction contained 6 bases not matched to a gene. This CDR3 has 18 amino acids. CDR3 nucleotides: TGCGCCAGCAGCCAAGGCTCGACTAGCGGGAGGGGATACAATGAGCAGTTCTTC. Its translation is CASSQGSTSGRGYNEQFF.

The gene calls are TRBV6-5 and TRBJ2-7, with 9 nucleotides matching TRBD1. From germline, CDR1 is MNHEY and CDR2 SVGAGI. J was trimmed by 0 bases and V by 4 bases; bases with no gene match: 7. The CDR3 length is 16 residues. Here the CDR3 reads CASSSKGDRDSYEQYF. The CDR3 bases are TGTGCCAGCAGTTCCAAGGGGGACAGGGACTCCTACGAGCAGTACTTC.

V and J are TRBV28 and TRBJ2-7, with 8 positions matching TRBD2. The CDR3 has 14 amino acids. V shed 10 bases and J 0 bases; nucleotides not matched to a gene: 8. From germline, CDR1 is MDHEN and CDR2 SYDVKM. CDR3 protein: CAIQLAGGSYEQYF. CDR3 coding DNA: TGTGCCATCCAGTTGGCGGGGGGCTCCTACGAGCAGTACTTC.

The J gene is TRBJ2-7, the V gene TRBV9, with no clear D. V shed 4 bases and J shed 2 bases, with 7 bases lying between them. The CDR3 runs 12 residues. Germline CDR1 is SGDLS and CDR2 is YYNGEE. The CDR3 region has the DNA TGTGCCAGCAGCTTTACCCCCTACGAGCAGTACTTC. Translation: CASSFTPYEQYF. Combining the CDR3 with reference TRBV9 and TRBJ2-7 gives the whole variable domain DSGVTQTPKHLITATGQRVTLRCSPRSGDLSVYWYQQSLDQGLQFLIQYYNGEERAKGNILERFSAQQFPDLHSELNLSSLELGDSALYFCASSFTPYEQYFGPGTRLTVT.

The chain couples TRBV3-1 to TRBJ2-6; unclear D gene. The CDR3 is 18 residues long. CDR1 is LGHDT, CDR2 YNNKEL, per germline (reference sequence). V was cut by 1 base and J by 1 base, with 14 bases left in between. CDR3 in DNA: TGTGCCAGCAGCCAAGGTATGGCAGGTGATTCTGGGGCCAACGTCCTGACTTTC. Amino acids: CASSQGMAGDSGANVLTF.

The rearrangement joins TRBV13 to TRBJ2-3, with D possibly being TRBD2 (6 bases). The CDR3 loop spans 13 amino acids. V lost 5 bases, J lost 5 bases, and 11 bases lay in between. Germline V gene sequence: CDR1 PRHDT, CDR2 FYEKMQ (reference sequence). CDR3 DNA sequence: TGTGCCAGCAGCAGTAGCGGTAAAGATACGCAGTATTTT. Its protein product is CASSSSGKDTQYF.